The TCR beta chain under discussion was sequenced for a study of neurological immune-mediated disorders. This clonotype has just a few counts. V lost 4 bases and J lost 1, with 8 bases in between. Germline V gene data show CDR1 as MNHNS and CDR2 as SASEGT. This CDR3 has 14 amino acids. Template-switch 5'RACE cDNA synthesis added a 10-nucleotide unique molecular identifier. In TCRdb, the 5' RACE reads were re-called with MiXCR into one record per CDR3 protein. The data show approximately 40,000 distinct CDR3 sequences, approximately 5% seen once. This clonotype originated in a man between 18 and 29 years old in good health. The chain uses TRBV6-1 and TRBJ1-3; D possibly corresponds to TRBD1 (5 bases). Sequenced: CD4+ T cells from blood. As DNA, the CDR3 is TGTGCCAGCAGTGCGCAGGGTTCTGGAAACACCATATATTTT. Translating gives CASSAQGSGNTIYF.